This T cell receptor (beta chain) emerged from a study of immune evolution from preneoplasia to lung adenocarcinoma. TCRdb keeps only in-frame clones here, not all; method: immunoSEQ multiplex PCR. Of 35,000 to 40,000 clones listed, roughly 68% were seen once; the top ten hold approximately 6.5%. Study-level findings and limits: Later-stage lesions seemingly showed higher T cell density and diversity than normal lung.

Trimming cost V 2 bases and J 6 bases, with 13 bases left between them. From germline, CDR1 is SNHLY and CDR2 FYNNEI. The CDR3 runs 14 residues. For this clone: Its cognate antigen is unknown.

This TCR was recovered from a person in their sixties or seventies with lung adenocarcinoma. This chain links TRBV2 with TRBJ1-2; D gene unclear. What was sequenced was FFPE invasive lung adenocarcinoma tissue. The CDR3: CASSELGLTNGYTF. CDR3 bases: TGTGCCAGCAGTGAACTAGGGCTAACCAATGGCTACACCTTC.